This TCR beta chain stems from a study of long-term antiretroviral therapy in people with HIV. Findings and caveats of the study: The study lacked data on ART adherence, viral resistance or therapy changes.

Version v3.0 of the immunoSEQ assay was performed at survey level. Sequencing was performed with immunoSEQ multiplex PCR; in TCRdb, only in-frame clones are kept and a portion is missing. This sample yields 34,000 or so clones, of which around 80% are seen a single time; approximately 6.1% belongs to the top ten. The CDR3 extends over 12 amino acids. The germline V gene has CDR1 SGHNT and CDR2 YYREEE (reference sequence). Unmatched junction bases numbered 10, after V lost 9 bases and J lost 10 bases. A word on this clone: Its antigen is unknown.

This chain uses TRBV5-4 with TRBJ2-7; 10 bases match TRBD2. The sequences come from unsorted PBMCs, collected 0.6 years after starting antiretroviral therapy. The origin of this receptor is a man between 18 and 35 years old with HIV. CDR3 in amino acids: CAISGRGLEQYF. Here the CDR3 DNA reads TGTGCCATAAGCGGGAGGGGATTGGAACAGTACTTC. Full variable domain (rest looked up from reference TRBV5-4 and TRBJ2-7): ETGVTQSPTHLIKTRGQQVTLRCSSQSGHNTVSWYQQALGQGPQFIFQYYREEENGRGNFPPRFSGLQFPNYSSELNVNALELDDSALYLCAISGRGLEQYFGPGTRLTVT.